The 17 T cell receptor beta chains listed next were all sequenced from one sample in a study of T cells in Graves' hyperthyroidism and ophthalmopathy. Using RNA transcripts as the source, TCR beta CDR3 regions were amplified. Primed by the HTBI set, a first-round RT-PCR was run on the TCR CDR3. MiXCR was run by TCRdb on the multiplex PCR reads, yielding one entry per CDR3 protein. The sample lists 93,000 or so distinct CDR3 sequences, roughly 44% occurring once. The sequenced sample was blood. These receptors were collected from a man aged 35-49 years with Graves' hyperthyroidism.

A remark on this clonotype: Germline and junction disagree at one end, which may indicate a read error. The V call is TRBV12-3 or TRBV12-4, the J call TRBJ1-1, with unresolved D. The CDR3 runs to 13 residues. The CDR3 DNA sequence: TGTGCCAGCAGTTTAGGTCGGAACACGGAAGCTTCCTTT. This codes for CASSLGRNTEASF.

Worth noting for this clonotype: One end of the junction does not line up with germline, which may come from a read error. J is TRBJ2-7 and V is TRBV6-1; 7 nucleotides match TRBD2. The CDR3 is made up of 18 amino acids. Germline lookup yields CDR1 MNHNS and CDR2 SASEGT. CDR3 sequence reads: CASSGGGDGLGPLNEQCF. The CDR3 DNA reads TGTGCCAGCAGTGGGGGGGGGGATGGACTCGGCCCTCTAAACGAGCAGTGCTTC.

In regard to this clonotype: A much larger clone differs from this one at a single base, so this may be a read error. The chain recombines TRBV7-3 with TRBJ1-1; D is possibly TRBD1 (5 bases). Trimming took off 11 bases at V and 2 bases at J, with 9 bases between the two ends. From germline, CDR1 is SGHTA and CDR2 FQGTGA. The CDR3 contains 11 residues. Here the CDR3 reads CAWGGNTEAFF. The CDR3 DNA reads TGTGCCTGGGGGGGTAACACTGAAGCTTTCTTT.

This clonotype was recorded at least ten times. CDR3 residues: CASSPDRGLAQHF. The CDR3 region has the DNA TGTGCCAGCAGCCCTGACAGGGGTTTGGCCCAGCATTTT. The J gene is TRBJ1-5, the V gene TRBV12-3 or TRBV12-4; 8 bases agree with TRBD1. The CDR3 extends over 13 amino acids. J was trimmed by 11 bases and V by 6 bases; bases with no gene match: 9.

This clonotype showed up just a few times. V and J are TRBV3-1 and TRBJ2-6, with D unclear. The germline V gene has CDR1 LGHDT and CDR2 YNNKEL (reference sequence). The CDR3 has 16 amino acids. V gave up 0 bases and J gave up 4 bases, with 10 bases separating them. The CDR3, as DNA: TGTGCCAGCAGCCAAGATTTCGGTACCGGGGCCAACGTCCTGACTTTC. Amino acids: CASSQDFGTGANVLTF.

This chain joins TRBV28 and TRBJ1-2, with a possible D match to TRBD1 (6 bases). The V gene's germline CDR1 is MDHEN and CDR2 SYDVKM. The CDR3 is 15 residues long. The V gene lost 8 bases and the J gene lost 5 bases, with 21 bases spanning the gap. CDR3 nucleotides: TGTGCCAGCTGGGGACATCGAAAACCGGGTTATGGCTACACCTTC. It codes for CASWGHRKPGYGYTF.

This clonotype was seen repeatedly, ten times or more. The rearrangement links TRBV7-3 to TRBJ2-2; 9 positions match TRBD1. V trimming: 4 bases; J trimming: 5 bases; junction bases outside the gene matches: 8. Germline lookup yields CDR1 SGHTA and CDR2 FQGTGA. The CDR3 consists of 16 residues. CDR3 bases: TGTGCCAGCAGCTCCACAGGGGGCGGTCCTACCGGGGAGCTGTTTTTT. This gives the protein CASSSTGGGPTGELFF.

The J gene is TRBJ2-1, the V gene TRBV9; TRBD1 matches 7 bases. Germline CDR1 reads SGDLS; CDR2 reads YYNGEE. The CDR3 runs to 15 residues. The V and J ends lost 4 bases and 7 bases, in that order; junction bases with no gene match: 11. CDR3 protein: CASSPSGQPSNEQFF. The CDR3 DNA follows: TGTGCCAGCAGCCCTTCGGGACAGCCTTCTAATGAGCAGTTCTTC.

V is TRBV20-1 and J is TRBJ2-3, with D maybe TRBD2 (5 bases). The CDR3 is 15 residues long. The germline V gene has CDR1 DFQATT and CDR2 SNEGSKA (reference sequence). Trimming stripped 2 bases from V and 6 bases from J, with 18 bases between. This chain's CDR3 is CSARPRRGPGDTQYF. The CDR3 DNA is TGCAGTGCTAGACCAAGGAGAGGGCCCGGGGATACGCAGTATTTT.

On this clonotype: A read error may explain this, as a much larger clone is one base away. This chain joins TRBV6-5 and TRBJ2-2, with 10 bases fitting TRBD1. This CDR3 spans 15 amino acids. The germline gives CDR1 MNHEY, CDR2 SVGAGI. CDR3 sequence (DNA): TGTGCCAGCATGACCGGGACAGGGGTCACCGGGGAGCGGTTTTTT. Residues: CASMTGTGVTGERFF.

The chain uses TRBV7-6 and TRBJ2-5; D might be TRBD2 (6 bases). The CDR3 consists of 14 residues. Germline V gene sequence: CDR1 SGHVS, CDR2 FNYEAQ. The V end was cut by 4 bases, the J end by 1 base, with 10 bases between. The CDR3 loop is CASSSEGGQETQYF. Here the CDR3 DNA reads TGTGCCAGCAGCTCTGAGGGAGGCCAAGAGACCCAGTACTTC.

In the case of this clonotype: Since the CDR3 does not end with the conserved phenylalanine or tryptophan, this likely comes from a read error. The V call is TRBV7-9, the J call TRBJ2-1; D uncertain. CDR1 SEHNR and CDR2 FQNEAQ come from the germline V gene (reference sequence). CDR3 length equals 11 residues. The CDR3 nucleotides are TGTGCCAGCAGCATCTACAAGGAGCAGTTCCTC. It translates to CASSIYKEQFL.

V and J are TRBV30 and TRBJ2-2, with D unclear. Trimming stripped 0 bases from V and 2 bases from J, with 7 bases between. The V gene's germline CDR1 is GTSNPN and CDR2 SVGIG (reference sequence). The CDR3 has 14 amino acids. This chain's CDR3 is CAWSVQINTGELFF. As DNA, the CDR3 is TGTGCCTGGAGTGTACAGATAAACACCGGGGAGCTGTTTTTT.

This clonotype was seen just once. This rearrangement joins TRBV2 to TRBJ1-2; D is unresolved. Deletions cut 4 bases from V and 8 bases from J, with 14 bases between. The CDR3 sequence is 13 residues long. Germline V CDR1 and CDR2: SNHLY, FYNNEI. The CDR3 DNA is TGTGCCAGCAGTGCTGACATAACGAACGGCTACACCTTC. Its protein product is CASSADITNGYTF. The entire variable domain, with the rest obtained from reference TRBV2 and TRBJ1-2, is as follows: EPEVTQTPSHQVTQMGQEVILRCVPISNHLYFYWYRQILGQKVEFLVSFYNNEISEKSEIFDDQFSVERPDGSNFTLKIRSTKLEDSAMYFCASSADITNGYTFGSGTRLTVV.

This clonotype was recorded at least ten times. The rearrangement links TRBV5-1 to TRBJ1-1; D unclear. The CDR3 totals 14 residues. V lost 4 bases and J 0 bases, leaving 10 bases between the germline ends. Germline loops: CDR1 SGHRS, CDR2 YFSETQ. The CDR3 loop is CASSPREMNTEAFF. CDR3 in DNA: TGCGCCAGCAGCCCCCGGGAAATGAACACTGAAGCTTTCTTT.

Regarding this clonotype: Its ends do not fully match the called genes, so a read error is possible. J is TRBJ2-2 and V is TRBV2, with no clear D. The CDR3 loop spans 15 amino acids. CDR1 is SNHLY and CDR2 is FYNNEI in the germline V gene. Written as DNA, the CDR3 is TGTGTCAGCTCGACTTCAGGAGTGAACACGGGGGAGCTGTTTTTT. Residues: CVSSTSGVNTGELFF.

This clonotype was observed at least ten times. The chain combines TRBV6-1 with TRBJ2-5, with 10 bases that match TRBD2. Germline values: CDR1 MNHNS, CDR2 SASEGT. This CDR3 has 13 amino acids. J was trimmed by 4 bases and V by 7 bases; bases with no gene match: 3. CDR3 protein: CASIRLAGETQYF. The DNA of the CDR3 is TGTGCCAGCATACGACTAGCGGGAGAGACCCAGTACTTC.